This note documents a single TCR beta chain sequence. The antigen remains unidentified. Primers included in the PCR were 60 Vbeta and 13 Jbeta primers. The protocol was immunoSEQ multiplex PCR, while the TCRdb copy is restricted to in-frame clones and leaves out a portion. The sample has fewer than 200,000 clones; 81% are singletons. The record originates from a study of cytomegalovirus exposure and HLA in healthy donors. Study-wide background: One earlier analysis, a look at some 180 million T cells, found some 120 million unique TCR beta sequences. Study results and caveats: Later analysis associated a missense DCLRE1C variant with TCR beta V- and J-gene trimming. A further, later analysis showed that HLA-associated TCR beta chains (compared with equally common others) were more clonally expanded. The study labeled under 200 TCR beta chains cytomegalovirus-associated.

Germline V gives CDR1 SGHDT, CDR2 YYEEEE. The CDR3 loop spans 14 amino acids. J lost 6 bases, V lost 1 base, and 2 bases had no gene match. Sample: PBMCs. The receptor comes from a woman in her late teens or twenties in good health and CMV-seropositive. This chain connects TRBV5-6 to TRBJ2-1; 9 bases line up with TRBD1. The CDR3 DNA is TGTGCCAGCAGCTTGACAGGGGGCGGCAATGAGCAGTTCTTC. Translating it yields CASSLTGGGNEQFF.